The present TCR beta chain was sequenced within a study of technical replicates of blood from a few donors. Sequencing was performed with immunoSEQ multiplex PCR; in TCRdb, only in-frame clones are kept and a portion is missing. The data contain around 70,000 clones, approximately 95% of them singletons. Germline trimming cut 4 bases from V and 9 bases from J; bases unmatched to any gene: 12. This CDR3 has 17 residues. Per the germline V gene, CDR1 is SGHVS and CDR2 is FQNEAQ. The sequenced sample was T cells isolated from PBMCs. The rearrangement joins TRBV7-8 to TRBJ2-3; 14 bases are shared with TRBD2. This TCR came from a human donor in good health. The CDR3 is CASSYRTTSGRDSTQYF. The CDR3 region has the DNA TGTGCCAGCAGCTACCGCACGACTAGCGGGAGGGATTCGACGCAGTATTTT. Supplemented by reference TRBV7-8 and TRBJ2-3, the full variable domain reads GAGVSQSPRYKVAKRGQDVALRCDPISGHVSLFWYQQALGQGPEFLTYFQNEAQLDKSGLPSDRFFAERPEGSVSTLKIQRTQQEDSAVYLCASSYRTTSGRDSTQYFGPGTRLTVL.